This is a list of T cell receptor beta chains from one sample in a study of cytomegalovirus exposure and HLA in healthy donors. Generated by immunoSEQ multiplex PCR, the TCRdb table keeps only in-frame clones and is missing some. The sample has 150,000 to 200,000 clones, about 86% seen once. Sequenced material: PBMCs. The source is a woman aged 18-30 years in good health and CMV-seronegative. Both conserved end residues are part of each CDR3. The D gene is left open where the match is weak. A clone size is listed for some rows: how often the clone was seen (once, few, many), or a class if it is expanded.

J: TRBJ2-1; size: once; V: TRBV6-1; D: TRBD2; DNA: TGTGCCAGCACAGTGGGGGGGGTGGCCTTCGATGAGCAGTTCTTC; CDR3: CASTVGGVAFDEQFF
J: TRBJ1-1; size: .; V: TRBV19; D: .; DNA: TGTGCCAGTAGTATAACTGTATTAAGGGGGTTGGATGTGCAAGCTTTCTTT; CDR3: CASSITVLRGLDVQAFF
J: TRBJ1-2; size: .; V: TRBV19; D: .; DNA: TGTGCCAGTAGTATGGGTAGCGATGGCTACACCTTC; CDR3: CASSMGSDGYTF
J: TRBJ2-7; size: .; V: TRBV6-1; D: TRBD1; DNA: TGTGCCAGCAGTGAGGTGGACAGGGTCTCCGAGCAGTACTTC; CDR3: CASSEVDRVSEQYF
J: TRBJ1-2; size: once; V: TRBV13; D: .; DNA: TGTGCCAGCAGCCTCCCGAGCAAAGCGGTAGGCCATGGCTACACCTTC; CDR3: CASSLPSKAVGHGYTF
J: TRBJ2-7; size: .; V: TRBV9; D: .; DNA: TGTGCCAGCAGCGTAGGAGACAGCTCCTACGAGCAGTACTTC; CDR3: CASSVGDSSYEQYF
J: TRBJ2-1; size: .; V: TRBV27; D: TRBD1; DNA: TGTGCCAGCAGTTTCCGGGACAGCAATGAGCAGTTCTTC; CDR3: CASSFRDSNEQFF
J: TRBJ2-7; size: .; V: TRBV18; D: TRBD1; DNA: TGTGCCAGCTCACCGGGGAGTGACAGGGGGCCCGACGAGCAGTACTTC; CDR3: CASSPGSDRGPDEQYF
J: TRBJ2-1; size: once; V: TRBV27; D: TRBD2; DNA: TGTGCCAGCACCTACTTCACTAGCGGACTCTACAGTGAGCAGTTCTTC; CDR3: CASTYFTSGLYSEQFF
J: TRBJ1-6; size: few; V: TRBV2; D: .; DNA: TGTGCCAGCAGTGAAAGGCAGGGGTATAATTCACCCCTCCACTTT; CDR3: CASSERQGYNSPLHF
J: TRBJ1-2; size: .; V: TRBV30; D: .; DNA: TGTGCCTGGAGTGTTTGGACTGCCGGCTACACCTTC; CDR3: CAWSVWTAGYTF
J: TRBJ1-5; size: once; V: TRBV23-1; D: .; DNA: TGCGCCAGCAGTCAGACCGACATAGTTCACCAGCCCCAGCATTTT; CDR3: CASSQTDIVHQPQHF
J: TRBJ1-1; size: .; V: TRBV28; D: .; DNA: TGTGCCAGCACATCCGGCACTGAAGCTTTCTTT; CDR3: CASTSGTEAFF
J: TRBJ1-3; size: .; V: TRBV25-1; D: TRBD1; DNA: TGTGCCAGCAGTACTCAGGGGGCGGGAGGAAACACCATATATTTT; CDR3: CASSTQGAGGNTIYF
J: TRBJ2-5; size: .; V: TRBV5-1; D: TRBD1; DNA: TGCGCCAGCAGCTTGTTACCGGGACAGGGAGGGGGCCAGTACTTC; CDR3: CASSLLPGQGGGQYF
J: TRBJ1-2; size: .; V: TRBV6-6; D: .; DNA: TGTGCCAGCAGTAAAAACAGTAGAGCCAACTATGGCTACACCTTC; CDR3: CASSKNSRANYGYTF
J: TRBJ2-3; size: .; V: TRBV6-6; D: TRBD2; DNA: TGTGCCAGTAGCGGGAGGGCTACAGATACGCAGTATTTT; CDR3: CASSGRATDTQYF
J: TRBJ2-7; size: .; V: TRBV5-5; D: .; DNA: TGTGCCAGCAGCTTGTGGCCACACCCCGAAGTCTCATCATACGAGCAGTACTTC; CDR3: CASSLWPHPEVSSYEQYF
J: TRBJ1-5; size: .; V: TRBV9; D: .; DNA: TGTGCCAGCAGCGTAGGCGGGGGATTGGACCAGCCCCAGCATTTT; CDR3: CASSVGGGLDQPQHF
J: TRBJ1-2; size: .; V: TRBV2; D: TRBD1; DNA: TGTGCCAGCTCAAGGGACAGGGCTGATAACTATGGCTACACCTTC; CDR3: CASSRDRADNYGYTF
J: TRBJ2-3; size: .; V: TRBV7-9; D: TRBD1; DNA: TGTGCCAGCAGATGGGACAGGGGCCCAGATACGCAGTATTTT; CDR3: CASRWDRGPDTQYF
J: TRBJ1-3; size: .; V: TRBV6-5; D: TRBD1; DNA: TGTGCCAGCGGTTTCCAGGGGGCGTCGGGAAACACCATATATTTT; CDR3: CASGFQGASGNTIYF
J: TRBJ2-5; size: .; V: TRBV5-1; D: TRBD2; DNA: TGCGCCAGCAGGGCTACGGGGTTAGCGGGAGGTCAAGAGACCCAGTACTTC; CDR3: CASRATGLAGGQETQYF
J: TRBJ2-2; size: .; V: TRBV27; D: TRBD1; DNA: TGTGCCAGCAGTCGTAGACAGGGGGCGAGGGGCACCGGGGAGCTGTTTTTT; CDR3: CASSRRQGARGTGELFF
J: TRBJ2-5; size: .; V: TRBV6-5; D: TRBD1; DNA: TGTGCCAGCAGTCACAGGGGCGGAGAGACCCAGTACTTC; CDR3: CASSHRGGETQYF
J: TRBJ1-5; size: .; V: TRBV6-1; D: .; DNA: TGTGCCAGCAGTGAATCGGCAGGGGGCAATCAGCCCCAGCATTTT; CDR3: CASSESAGGNQPQHF
J: TRBJ2-1; size: .; V: TRBV28; D: .; DNA: TGTGCCAGCAGTTCTTACAATGAGCAGTTCTTC; CDR3: CASSSYNEQFF
J: TRBJ1-1; size: once; V: TRBV18; D: .; DNA: TGTGCCAGCTCACCCAGCGGGGGCACTGAAGCTTTCTTT; CDR3: CASSPSGGTEAFF
J: TRBJ1-1; size: once; V: TRBV7-9; D: TRBD1; DNA: TGTGCCAGCAGTCACAAGACAGGGAGGAACACTGAAGCTTTCTTT; CDR3: CASSHKTGRNTEAFF
J: TRBJ1-5; size: few; V: TRBV6-5; D: TRBD1; DNA: TGTGCCAGCAGTTCGGACAGGAATCAGCCCCAGCATTTT; CDR3: CASSSDRNQPQHF
J: TRBJ2-7; size: .; V: TRBV27; D: TRBD2; DNA: TGTGCCAGCAGTTTAGCTAGCGGGAGTCCCTACGAGCAGTACTTC; CDR3: CASSLASGSPYEQYF
J: TRBJ2-2; size: .; V: TRBV5-6; D: TRBD1; DNA: TGTGCCAGCAGCAAGGGACAGCTCGTTTTGCCCGGGGAGCTGTTTTTT; CDR3: CASSKGQLVLPGELFF
J: TRBJ2-3; size: .; V: TRBV19; D: TRBD2; DNA: TGTGCCAGTAGTTGGAGCGGGGGAACTTTACGCACAGATACGCAGTATTTT; CDR3: CASSWSGGTLRTDTQYF
J: TRBJ1-3; size: .; V: TRBV7-2; D: .; DNA: TGTGCCAGCAGCTTAGACGGGACTGGAAACACCATATATTTT; CDR3: CASSLDGTGNTIYF
J: TRBJ2-6; size: .; V: TRBV11-2; D: .; DNA: TGTGCCAGCAGCTCAGTTCCGGGAGCGGGGGCCAACGTCCTGACTTTC; CDR3: CASSSVPGAGANVLTF
J: TRBJ2-5; size: .; V: TRBV6-5; D: .; DNA: TGTGCCAGCAGTTACTCCGGGGGCCAAGAGACCCAGTACTTC; CDR3: CASSYSGGQETQYF
J: TRBJ1-2; size: .; V: TRBV29-1; D: .; DNA: TGCAGCGTTGAAGCCTCCCGTACCTTC; CDR3: CSVEASRTF
J: TRBJ2-7; size: once; V: TRBV7-9; D: .; DNA: TGTGCCAGCAGCTTGAGTGACGGAGGTCAGGAGCAGTACTTC; CDR3: CASSLSDGGQEQYF